This T cell receptor (beta chain) is from a study of blood T cells in healthy people across ages (dated by TCRdb to between 2015 and 2016). With regard to the full study: Template switching captured roughly one uniquely barcoded TCR beta cDNA molecule per two T cells in model experiments. Age-related changes in TCR beta repertoire diversity were measured in the study by deep sequencing normalized with unique cDNA molecular identifiers. The donors were divided into four age groups: young (average around 17 years), middle-aged (approximately 41), aged (about 60) and long-lived (about 90). To avoid experimental bias, donors of different ages were distributed randomly across sequencing lanes. Using the same blood draw, the study looked at two additional independent replicas of 1 million unique cDNA reads for two donors, one aged 18 to 30 and the other aged 80 or older.

The full study reports these points: The CMV infection status of donors was not known, potentially confounding age-related changes in expanded clonotypes. Compared with the aged group, more naive CD4+ T cells, fewer expanded clones and increased TCR diversity were shown by the long-lived group, suggesting age selection. The percentage of naive T cells measured by flow cytometry correlated strongly with observed TCR beta diversity. Observed TCR beta diversity per million T cells fell roughly linearly with age, and a significant reduction was already apparent by age approximately 41. Because profiling used bulk unsorted PBMCs, naive and antigen-experienced compartments could not be compared conclusively. Estimates of total diversity based on one million sequenced T cells were regarded as lower bounds and as underestimates.

Library prep was done by 5' RACE. Reads for this sample came from an Illumina HiSeq 2500. A second PCR of roughly 7 to 11 cycles was performed with a sample-barcoded 5' primer and a J-beta primer mix. Each TCR beta cDNA molecule received a unique molecular identifier from a template-switch 5' adaptor carrying 12 random nucleotides. Each sample yielded at least 2.5 million CDR3-containing paired-end reads. All of the RNA was converted into first-strand cDNA using the Mint cDNA synthesis kit, with a TRBC-specific oligonucleotide serving as the primer. Following uracil-DNA glycosylase treatment, a first 18-cycle PCR with universal primers M1SS and BC2_uni_R was performed on all cDNA. The published analysis was carried out like this. Normalization of each sample was performed by random selection of 1 million high-quality reads, each carrying a distinct molecular identifier. Instead of being binned into consensus sequences, reads with shared molecular identifiers were discarded. MiTCR, set to a Q25 quality threshold and the strictest error-elimination algorithm, was used for CDR3 identification, clonotype clustering and error correction. Lower-bound total TCR beta diversity was estimated with a nonparametric unseen species model using Euler transformation. TCRdb trimmed the raw reads at Q25, called clones with MiXCR and kept productive beta chains. One record per CDR3 amino acid sequence lists the most common genes and DNA. The authors' filters were not applied to this entry. This sample gives about 1.4 million distinct CDR3 sequences in total; around 59% of them show up just once. The top ten constitute over 5% of the sample.

With respect to this clonotype: The target of this receptor is not known. No much larger clonotype is one base removed from it; base qualities were not supplied.

The 39 donors, aged about 6 to 95 years, were systemically healthy Caucasian individuals from Russia. Each donor gave ten milliliters of peripheral blood, collected into EDTA-treated Vacutainer tubes. Ficoll-Paque density-gradient centrifugation was used to isolate PBMCs, with at least 7 million per sample. Trizol reagent was used to extract total RNA from PBMCs, with at least 5 micrograms per sample. The percentages of naive CD45RAhigh/CD27high T cells were determined by flow cytometry on a PBMC aliquot from every donor. Material for sequencing was blood. The clonotype was recovered from a man aged 18-30 years in good health.

The DNA sequence is given as TGCAGTGCTAGGGGTACCGACTGGCAGCAGTTCTTC. The resulting protein is CSARGTDWQQFF. This chain is built from TRBV20-1 and TRBJ2-1, with no D gene named confidently. CDR1 DFQATT and CDR2 SNEGSKA are derived from the germline V gene (reference sequence). At the junction V is shortened by 3 bases and J by 11 bases, with 14 bases in between. The CDR3 starts with the cysteine, ends with the phenylalanine, and has 12 residues. Just the 36-base CDR3 DNA is kept, in frame starting at base 1.